This TCR beta chain was retrieved from a study of metastatic and nonmetastatic thyroid tumors. Ten or more counts support this clone. Among the patients, none had received any treatment before thyroid surgery. With MiXCR, TCRdb called clones anew from the PCR reads. The sample lists 18,000 or so clones, roughly 23% occurring once. Sequencing used tumor tissue. The sequence was obtained from a female donor with papillary thyroid cancer or a benign thyroid nodule (not recorded which). Some clones in this sample may be carry-over from other donors' samples.

CDR3 coding DNA: TGTGCCAGCAGCCCAACGGGGAACATGTACGAGCAGTACTTC. It translates to CASSPTGNMYEQYF. This chain links TRBV7-2 with TRBJ2-7; the D gene is possibly TRBD2 (5 bases). The length of the CDR3 is 14 residues. V was clipped by 5 bases and J by 4 bases, with 15 bases between them. The V gene's germline CDR1 is SGHTA and CDR2 FQGNSA. Looking up the rest from reference TRBV7-2 and TRBJ2-7 gives the full variable domain: GAGVSQSPSNKVTEKGKDVELRCDPISGHTALYWYRQSLGQGLEFLIYFQGNSAPDKSGLPSDRFSAERTGGSVSTLTIQRTQQEDSAVYLCASSPTGNMYEQYFGPGTRLTVT.